The 9 T cell receptor beta chains below all came from one sample that was sequenced in a study of cytotoxic CD8 clonotypes in ibrutinib-treated CLL. Measured with immunoSEQ multiplex PCR; TCRdb has only the in-frame clones, and not every one. The repertoire includes roughly 300,000 clones, around 77% of them detected once, and about 5.3% sits in the top ten. The sample in question was PBMCs, obtained at disease progression, from a patient treated with ibrutinib. These TCRs come from a human donor with chronic lymphocytic leukemia.

This chain connects TRBV19 to TRBJ2-7, with 7 bases fitting TRBD1. V was pared by 5 bases and J by 5 bases, with 9 bases of the junction left unmatched. From germline, CDR1 is LNHDA and CDR2 SQIVND (reference sequence). The CDR3 is 14 residues long. The CDR3: CASSPETGRHEQYF. The CDR3 region has the DNA TGTGCCAGTAGTCCGGAGACAGGGCGGCACGAGCAGTACTTC.

This chain uses TRBV6-1 with TRBJ2-7; 7 bases line up with TRBD1. The V and J ends lost 6 bases and 3 bases, in that order; junction bases with no gene match: 11. This CDR3 spans 15 amino acids. Germline loops: CDR1 MNHNS, CDR2 SASEGT. The CDR3 reads CASSKEGGVGYEQYF. The CDR3 bases are TGTGCCAGCAGCAAAGAAGGGGGCGTCGGCTACGAGCAGTACTTC.

The chain links TRBV4-1 to TRBJ2-2; TRBD1 agrees at 8 bases. This CDR3 has 18 residues. CDR1 is MGHRA and CDR2 is YSYEKL in the germline V gene. The trim removed 4 bases at V and 6 bases at J, leaving 16 bases unmatched. CDR3 residues: CASSLLRSGTGGSGELFF. CDR3 nucleotide sequence: TGCGCCAGCAGCCTCCTCAGGAGTGGGACAGGTGGTTCCGGGGAGCTGTTTTTT.

The V gene is TRBV9, the J gene TRBJ2-3; D not certain. CDR1 and CDR2 (germline): SGDLS, YYNGEE. With 3 bases removed from V and 5 bases from J, the gap between germline ends came to 7 bases. This CDR3 has 12 residues. CDR3 sequence (DNA): TGTGCCAGCAGCGGATTAGTAGATACGCAGTATTTT. Translation: CASSGLVDTQYF.

V and J are TRBV4-3 and TRBJ1-2; TRBD1 matches at 7 bases. Trimming removed 0 bases from V and 8 bases from J; junction bases left unmatched: 9. There are 15 residues in the CDR3. Germline assignment: CDR1 LGHNA and CDR2 YSLEER. DNA of the CDR3: TGCGCCAGCAGCCAAGATTGGGCCAGGGGGGCGGGCTACACCTTC. Its protein is CASSQDWARGAGYTF.

The J gene is TRBJ2-7, the V gene TRBV6-6, with D possibly being TRBD1 (5 bases). Germline-derived CDR1 and CDR2 are MNHNY and SVGAGI (reference sequence). There are 14 residues in the CDR3. The ends were cut back, 6 bases at V and 2 bases at J, with 14 bases in the middle. This CDR3 reads CASSPQDNPYEQYF. The CDR3 DNA reads as TGTGCCAGCAGCCCCCAGGACAACCCCTACGAGCAGTACTTC.

This chain's CDR3 is CAISEWKDGGQPQHF. CDR3 DNA sequence: TGTGCCATCAGTGAGTGGAAAGACGGTGGCCAGCCCCAGCATTTT. J is TRBJ1-5 and V is TRBV10-3, with D unresolved. The germline CDR1 and CDR2 sequences are ENHRY and SYGVKD. V lost 1 base and J 7 bases, leaving 14 bases between the germline ends. CDR3 length equals 15 residues.

The V call is TRBV7-2, the J call TRBJ2-5, with D hard to call. This CDR3 region has 12 residues. The germline gives CDR1 SGHTA, CDR2 FQGNSA. The V end was cut by 6 bases, the J end by 5 bases, with 10 bases between. In DNA form, the CDR3 reads TGTGCCAGCAGAGAGGCTCTGGAGACCCAGTACTTC. It codes for CASREALETQYF. Looking up the rest from reference TRBV7-2 and TRBJ2-5 gives the full variable domain: GAGVSQSPSNKVTEKGKDVELRCDPISGHTALYWYRQSLGQGLEFLIYFQGNSAPDKSGLPSDRFSAERTGGSVSTLTIQRTQQEDSAVYLCASREALETQYFGPGTRLLVL.

The chain employs TRBV10-2 and TRBJ2-3; 9 nucleotides line up with TRBD2. CDR3 length: 16 residues. Germline loops: CDR1 WSHSY, CDR2 SAAADI. After removal of 6 bases from V and 1 base from J, the junction contained 8 bases not matched to a gene. The CDR3 here is CASRAGGRWGTDTQYF. DNA for the CDR3: TGCGCCAGCAGGGCGGGGGGGCGGTGGGGCACAGATACGCAGTATTTT.